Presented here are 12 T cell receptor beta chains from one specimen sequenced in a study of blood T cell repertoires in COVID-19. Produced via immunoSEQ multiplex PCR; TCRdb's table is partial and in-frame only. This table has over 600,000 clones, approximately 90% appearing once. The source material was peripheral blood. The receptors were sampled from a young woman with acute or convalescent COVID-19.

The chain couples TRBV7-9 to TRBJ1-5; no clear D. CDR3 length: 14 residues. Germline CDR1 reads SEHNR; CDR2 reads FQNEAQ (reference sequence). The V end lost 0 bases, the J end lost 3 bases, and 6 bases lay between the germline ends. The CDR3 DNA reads TGTGCCAGCAGCTTAGCTACAGACAATCAGCCCCAGCATTTT. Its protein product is CASSLATDNQPQHF.

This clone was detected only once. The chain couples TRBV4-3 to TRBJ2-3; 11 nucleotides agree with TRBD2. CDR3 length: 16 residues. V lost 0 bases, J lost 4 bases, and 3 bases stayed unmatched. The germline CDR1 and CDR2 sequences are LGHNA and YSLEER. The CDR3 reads CASSQDSGGGADTQYF. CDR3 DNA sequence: TGCGCCAGCAGCCAAGATAGCGGGGGGGGTGCAGATACGCAGTATTTT.

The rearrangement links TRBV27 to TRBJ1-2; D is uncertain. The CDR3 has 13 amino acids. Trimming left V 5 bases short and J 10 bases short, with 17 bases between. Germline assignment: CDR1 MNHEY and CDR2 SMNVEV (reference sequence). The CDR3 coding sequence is TGTGCCAGCAGTCCCCCTGGGAGTTCCGCCTACACCTTC. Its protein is CASSPPGSSAYTF.

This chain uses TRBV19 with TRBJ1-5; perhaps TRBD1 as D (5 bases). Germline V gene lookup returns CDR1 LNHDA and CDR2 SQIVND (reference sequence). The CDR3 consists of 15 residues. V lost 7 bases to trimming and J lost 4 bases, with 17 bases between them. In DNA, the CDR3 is TGTGCCAGTACCCAATTTGGGGCAGGTAATCAGCCCCAGCATTTT. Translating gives CASTQFGAGNQPQHF.

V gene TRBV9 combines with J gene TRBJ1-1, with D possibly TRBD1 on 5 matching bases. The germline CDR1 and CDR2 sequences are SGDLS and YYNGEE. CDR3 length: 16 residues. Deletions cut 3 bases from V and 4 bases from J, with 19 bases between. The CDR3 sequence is CASSGGVNRGITEAFF. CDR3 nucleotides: TGTGCCAGCAGCGGAGGGGTTAACCGGGGGATCACTGAAGCTTTCTTT.

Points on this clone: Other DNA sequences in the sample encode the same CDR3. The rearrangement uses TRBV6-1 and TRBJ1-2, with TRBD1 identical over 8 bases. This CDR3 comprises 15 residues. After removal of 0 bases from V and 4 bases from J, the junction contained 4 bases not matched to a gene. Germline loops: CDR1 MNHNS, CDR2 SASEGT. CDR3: CASSEALTGGYGYTF. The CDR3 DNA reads TGTGCCAGCAGTGAAGCGCTTACAGGGGGCTATGGCTACACCTTC.

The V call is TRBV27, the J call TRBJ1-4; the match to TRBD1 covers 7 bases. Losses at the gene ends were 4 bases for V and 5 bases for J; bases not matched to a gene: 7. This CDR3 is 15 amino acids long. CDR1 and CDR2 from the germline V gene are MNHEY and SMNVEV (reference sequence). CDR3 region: CASSSPGTVNEKLFF. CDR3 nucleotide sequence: TGTGCCAGCAGTTCACCCGGGACAGTAAATGAAAAACTGTTTTTT.

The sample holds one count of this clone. Here the CDR3 DNA reads TGTGCCAGCAGCTTAAAGTGGGGCTGGACTGAAGCTTTCTTT. Amino acids: CASSLKWGWTEAFF. This chain connects TRBV11-2 to TRBJ1-1; D possibly corresponds to TRBD1 (5 bases). Germline CDR1 and CDR2: SGHAT and FQNNGV. V was cut by 2 bases and J by 5 bases, with 12 bases left in between. The CDR3 is 14 amino acids. Full variable domain (remainder filled in from reference TRBV11-2 and TRBJ1-1): EAGVAQSPRYKIIEKRQSVAFWCNPISGHATLYWYQQILGQGPKLLIQFQNNGVVDDSQLPKDRFSAERLKGVDSTLKIQPAKLEDSAVYLCASSLKWGWTEAFFGQGTRLTVV.

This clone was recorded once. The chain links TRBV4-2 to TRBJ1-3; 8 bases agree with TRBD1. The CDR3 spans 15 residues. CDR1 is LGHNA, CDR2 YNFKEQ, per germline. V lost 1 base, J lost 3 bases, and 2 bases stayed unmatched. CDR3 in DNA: TGTGCCAGCAGCCAAGGCAGGGGGCTTGGAAACACCATATATTTT. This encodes CASSQGRGLGNTIYF.

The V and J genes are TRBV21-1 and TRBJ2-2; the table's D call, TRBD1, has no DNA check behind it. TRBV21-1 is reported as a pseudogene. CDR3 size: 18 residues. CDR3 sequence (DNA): TGTGCCAGCAGCAAAAATGAGGCAGGGGGCAATGGGACCGGGGAGCTGTTTTTT. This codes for CASSKNEAGGNGTGELFF.

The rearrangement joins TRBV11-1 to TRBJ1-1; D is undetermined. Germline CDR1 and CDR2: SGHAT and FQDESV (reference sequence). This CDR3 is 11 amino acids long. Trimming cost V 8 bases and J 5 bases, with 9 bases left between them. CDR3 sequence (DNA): TGTGCCAGCTCCTGGAGGACTGAAGCTTTCTTT. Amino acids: CASSWRTEAFF.

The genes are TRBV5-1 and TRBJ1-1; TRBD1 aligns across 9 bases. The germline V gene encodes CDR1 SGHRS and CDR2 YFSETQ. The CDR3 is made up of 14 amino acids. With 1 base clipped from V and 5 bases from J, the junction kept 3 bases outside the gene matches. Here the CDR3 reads CASSLTGGETEAFF. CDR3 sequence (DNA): TGCGCCAGCAGCTTGACAGGGGGCGAAACTGAAGCTTTCTTT.